Listed here are 9 T cell receptor beta chains from one sample, sequenced in a study of OX40 agonist ivuxolimab in advanced cancers. Libraries were prepared by immunoSEQ multiplex PCR; TCRdb keeps only in-frame clonotypes and omits some of them. This repertoire shows some 150,000 clones, 90% found once; its top ten account for approximately 1%. Specimen: CD4+ or CD8+ T cells sorted from blood, collected in a trial of the OX40 agonist ivuxolimab. Every receptor here comes from an adult with an advanced solid tumor such as melanoma, head and neck, liver or kidney cancer.

In DNA, the CDR3 is TGTGCCAGCCTACCGGGAAACACCGGGGAGCTGTTTTTT. Protein sequence: CASLPGNTGELFF. This chain connects TRBV28 to TRBJ2-2; D is perhaps TRBD2 (5 bases). This CDR3 has 13 residues. The germline V gene encodes CDR1 MDHEN and CDR2 SYDVKM. The V gene lost 8 bases and the J gene lost 2 bases, with 9 bases spanning the gap.

The rearrangement links TRBV27 to TRBJ1-2; 10 bases fit TRBD1. Unmatched junction bases numbered 4, after V lost 3 bases and J lost 6 bases. The CDR3 is 14 residues long. CDR1 and CDR2 (germline): MNHEY, SMNVEV (reference sequence). The CDR3 DNA reads TGTGCCAGCAGTTTCACCGGACAGGGGGATGGCTACACCTTC. Translation gives CASSFTGQGDGYTF.

This clone was picked up one time. J is TRBJ2-5 and V is TRBV5-1, with 8 bases identical to TRBD1. J was trimmed by 3 bases and V by 0 bases; bases with no gene match: 4. Germline V gene data show CDR1 as SGHRS and CDR2 as YFSETQ. The CDR3 runs to 15 residues. The CDR3 DNA reads as TGCGCCAGCAGCTTGGCCGGGACAGGAAAAGAGACCCAGTACTTC. Its translation: CASSLAGTGKETQYF.

In this sample, this clone turned up a few times. The chain combines TRBV5-1 with TRBJ1-2; D is ambiguous. The CDR3 covers 13 residues. Trimming took 3 bases from V and 0 from J, leaving 6 bases between them. Germline values: CDR1 SGHRS, CDR2 YFSETQ. The CDR3 reads CASSWAANYGYTF. CDR3 bases: TGCGCCAGCAGCTGGGCAGCTAACTATGGCTACACCTTC. The full variable domain, with the rest looked up from reference TRBV5-1 and TRBJ1-2, is KAGVTQTPRYLIKTRGQQVTLSCSPISGHRSVSWYQQTPGQGLQFLFEYFSETQRNKGNFPGRFSGRQFSNSRSEMNVSTLELGDSALYLCASSWAANYGYTFGSGTRLTVV.

The genes are TRBV5-1 and TRBJ1-1, with 9 bases matching TRBD1. Germline lookup yields CDR1 SGHRS and CDR2 YFSETQ. V shed 5 bases, J shed 5 bases, and the junction held 7 bases outside the gene matches. The CDR3 has 14 residues. This chain's CDR3 is CASSPDRGRTEAFF. In DNA form, the CDR3 reads TGCGCCAGCAGTCCCGACAGGGGGAGGACTGAAGCTTTCTTT.

The rearrangement uses TRBV11-3 and TRBJ2-4; 8 nucleotides line up with TRBD2. Losses at the gene ends were 0 bases for V and 8 bases for J; bases not matched to a gene: 9. This CDR3 is 16 amino acids long. The germline V gene encodes CDR1 SGHNT and CDR2 YENEEA. This chain's CDR3 is CASSLEVRTSGDIQYF. The CDR3 coding sequence is TGTGCCAGCAGCTTAGAGGTTCGAACTAGCGGAGACATTCAGTACTTC. Combining the CDR3 with reference TRBV11-3 and TRBJ2-4 gives the whole variable domain EAGVVQSPRYKIIEKKQPVAFWCNPISGHNTLYWYLQNLGQGPELLIRYENEEAVDDSQLPKDRFSAERLKGVDSTLKIQPAELGDSAVYLCASSLEVRTSGDIQYFGAGTRLSVL.

V and J are TRBV19 and TRBJ2-1; no clear D. The ends were cut back, 1 base at V and 3 bases at J, with 7 bases in the middle. CDR3 length: 14 amino acids. CDR1 is LNHDA, CDR2 SQIVND, per germline (reference sequence). The CDR3 region is CASSIVNSYNEQFF. CDR3 in DNA: TGTGCCAGTAGTATAGTGAACAGCTACAATGAGCAGTTCTTC. Full variable domain (missing parts from reference TRBV19 and TRBJ2-1): DGGITQSPKYLFRKEGQNVTLSCEQNLNHDAMYWYRQDPGQGLRLIYYSQIVNDFQKGDIAEGYSVSREKKESFPLTVTSAQKNPTAFYLCASSIVNSYNEQFFGPGTRLTVL.

V is TRBV28 and J is TRBJ2-3; 7 bases are shared with TRBD2. Germline V gives CDR1 MDHEN, CDR2 SYDVKM. CDR3 length: 14 amino acids. V was pared by 2 bases and J by 2 bases, with 1 base of the junction left unmatched. The CDR3 reads CASSLAGVTDTQYF. The CDR3 coding sequence is TGTGCCAGCAGTTTAGCGGGAGTCACAGATACGCAGTATTTT. The variable domain in full, completed from reference TRBV28 and TRBJ2-3, reads DVKVTQSSRYLVKRTGEKVFLECVQDMDHENMFWYRQDPGLGLRLIYFSYDVKMKEKGDIPEGYSVSREKKERFSLILESASTNQTSMYLCASSLAGVTDTQYFGPGTRLTVL.

This clone was recorded once. The chain carries TRBV19 and TRBJ1-2; D not certain. There are 14 residues in the CDR3. Germline values: CDR1 LNHDA, CDR2 SQIVND (reference sequence). V lost 8 bases, J lost 4 bases, and 17 bases lay in between. Here the CDR3 DNA reads TGTGCCAGTGCCCCCAGGTTAGGGTTCTATGGCTACACCTTC. Its translation: CASAPRLGFYGYTF.